This T cell receptor beta chain was profiled in a study of blood T cell repertoires in COVID-19. Study background: Spain, Italy and the United States supplied samples that represented acute and convalescent COVID-19. T cells, B-cell-depleted T cells, or PBMCs provided the cDNA or gDNA that served as material.

The germline V gene has CDR1 SGDLS and CDR2 YYNGEE. The junction had 2 bases not matched to a gene; V was cut back by 3 bases and J by 2 bases. The length of the CDR3 is 15 residues. Source study methods: From reference gene primer amplification, estimates of nucleated cell counts were derived. Produced via immunoSEQ multiplex PCR; TCRdb's table is partial and in-frame only. That table furnishes V, J and clone size, whereas the DNA furnished D and trimming. The profile covers over 150,000 clones, with around 84% appearing a single time and around 0.6% taken by the ten largest. This clone occurred once.

This TCR was recovered from a man between 60 and 75 years old with COVID-19, enrolled during active disease. The chain uses TRBV9 and TRBJ2-1; 10 bases are a match to TRBD2. The sample consisted of peripheral blood. CDR3 amino acids: CASSGTSGTYNEQFF. CDR3 bases: TGTGCCAGCAGCGGGACTAGCGGCACCTACAATGAGCAGTTCTTC.